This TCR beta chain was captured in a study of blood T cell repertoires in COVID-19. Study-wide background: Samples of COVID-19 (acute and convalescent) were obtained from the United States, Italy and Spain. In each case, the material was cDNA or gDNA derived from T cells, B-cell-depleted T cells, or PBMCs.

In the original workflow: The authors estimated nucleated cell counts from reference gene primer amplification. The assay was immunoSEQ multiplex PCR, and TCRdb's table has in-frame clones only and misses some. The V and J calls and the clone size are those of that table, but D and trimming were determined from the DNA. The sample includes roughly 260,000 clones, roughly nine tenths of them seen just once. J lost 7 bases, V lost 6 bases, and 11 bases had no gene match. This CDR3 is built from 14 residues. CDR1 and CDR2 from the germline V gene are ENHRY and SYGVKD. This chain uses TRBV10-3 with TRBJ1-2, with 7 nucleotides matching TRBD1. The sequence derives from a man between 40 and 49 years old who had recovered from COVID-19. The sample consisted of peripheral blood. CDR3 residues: CAISEPGQTIGYTF. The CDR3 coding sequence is TGTGCCATCAGCGAACCGGGACAGACTATTGGCTACACCTTC.